This T cell receptor beta chain was recovered during a study of sequential checkpoint blockade in melanoma. The CDR3 covers 16 residues. CDR1 is SGDLS, CDR2 YYNGEE, per germline. V lost 3 bases and J 0 bases, leaving 15 bases between the germline ends. Treatment indicated: randomized to nivolumab then ipilimumab (arm A) or the reverse (arm B). Generated by immunoSEQ multiplex PCR, the TCRdb table keeps only in-frame clones and is missing some. The data contain over 8,500 clones, 78% of them singletons. The material was CD8+ T cells sorted from blood (inferred from file names), obtained from a patient given nivolumab and ipilimumab in sequence. The rearrangement uses TRBV9 and TRBJ1-1; D is ambiguous. The sequence came from a human donor with melanoma. The CDR3 is CASSAPAGVMNTEAFF. Here the CDR3 DNA reads TGTGCCAGCAGCGCCCCCGCCGGGGTCATGAACACTGAAGCTTTCTTT.